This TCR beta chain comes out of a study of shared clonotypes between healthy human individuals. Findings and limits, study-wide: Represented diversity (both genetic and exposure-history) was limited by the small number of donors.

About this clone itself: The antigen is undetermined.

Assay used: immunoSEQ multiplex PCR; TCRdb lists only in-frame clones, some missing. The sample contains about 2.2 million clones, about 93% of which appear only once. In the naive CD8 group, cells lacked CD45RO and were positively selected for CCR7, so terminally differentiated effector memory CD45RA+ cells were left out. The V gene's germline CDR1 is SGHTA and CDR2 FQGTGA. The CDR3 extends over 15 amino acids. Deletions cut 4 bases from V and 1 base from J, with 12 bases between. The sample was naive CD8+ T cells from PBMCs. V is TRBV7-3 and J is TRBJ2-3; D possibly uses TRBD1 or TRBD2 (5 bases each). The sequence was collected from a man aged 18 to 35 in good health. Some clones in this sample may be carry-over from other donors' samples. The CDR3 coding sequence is TGTGCCAGCAGCTCCCCGGGGACCGGCACAGATACGCAGTATTTT. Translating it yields CASSSPGTGTDTQYF.